The T cell receptor (beta chain) described here comes from a study of blood T cell repertoires in COVID-19. Sequenced by immunoSEQ multiplex PCR; TCRdb stores in-frame clones only, minus some. The profile shows under 95,000 clones, about 85% of them singletons. The CDR3 is 14 residues long. Germline loops: CDR1 SGHAT, CDR2 FQNNGV. Trimming removed 5 bases from V and 3 bases from J; junction bases left unmatched: 1. In its sample, this clone was seen a few times. The V gene is TRBV11-2, the J gene TRBJ1-4, with TRBD1 identical over 9 bases. The sequence derives from an elderly woman with COVID-19, enrolled during active disease. The source material was peripheral blood. Here the CDR3 DNA reads TGTGCCAGCAGCCGGGACAGGGCTAATGAAAAACTGTTTTTT. Translated: CASSRDRANEKLFF.